In this sample, the clone carrying this T cell receptor beta chain turned up a few times. Each subset's genomic DNA was split evenly across several immunoSEQ plates. Libraries were prepared by immunoSEQ multiplex PCR; TCRdb keeps only in-frame clonotypes and omits some of them. The sample has about 680,000 clones; roughly 70% are singletons. This record belongs to a study of shared clonotypes between healthy human individuals. CDR3 size: 13 residues. Trimming shortened V by 6 bases and J by 6 bases, and 14 bases separated the two germline ends. From germline, CDR1 is MNHEY and CDR2 SVGAGI. The source of this sequence is a woman aged 25 to 45 in good health. The sample comprised memory CD4+ T cells sorted from blood. Subset described: CD45RA-negative fraction. The chain combines TRBV6-5 with TRBJ1-2; D is ambiguous. The CDR3 loop is CASSDGEENGYTF. The DNA of the CDR3 is TGTGCCAGCAGCGATGGGGAGGAAAATGGCTACACCTTC.